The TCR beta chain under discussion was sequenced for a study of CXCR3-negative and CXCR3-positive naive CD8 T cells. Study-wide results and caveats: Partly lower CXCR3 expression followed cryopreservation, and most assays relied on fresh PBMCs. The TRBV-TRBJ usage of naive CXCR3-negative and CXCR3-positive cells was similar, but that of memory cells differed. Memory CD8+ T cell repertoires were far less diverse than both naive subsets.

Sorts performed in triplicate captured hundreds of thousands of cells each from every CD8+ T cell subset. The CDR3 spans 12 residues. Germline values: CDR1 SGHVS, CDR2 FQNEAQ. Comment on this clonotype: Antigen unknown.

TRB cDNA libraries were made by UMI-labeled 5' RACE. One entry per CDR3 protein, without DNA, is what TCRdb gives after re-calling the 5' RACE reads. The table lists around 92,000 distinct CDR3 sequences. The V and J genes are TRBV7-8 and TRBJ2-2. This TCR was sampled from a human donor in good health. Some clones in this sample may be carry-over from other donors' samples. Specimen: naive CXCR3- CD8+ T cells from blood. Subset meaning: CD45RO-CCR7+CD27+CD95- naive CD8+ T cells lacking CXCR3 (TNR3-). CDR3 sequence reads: CASSLTAGELFF.